This TCR beta chain originates from a study of CXCR3-negative and CXCR3-positive naive CD8 T cells. UMI-tagged TRB cDNA libraries were built via 5' RACE. From the 5' RACE reads, TCRdb lists one entry per CDR3 protein and no DNA. Its listing shows 120,000 to 150,000 distinct CDR3 sequences. Findings and limits, study-wide: Memory CD8+ cells showed much lower diversity, while both naive subsets displayed comparably high diversity. Comparison of naive cells showed more hydrophobic TRB CDR3s in CXCR3-positive than in CXCR3-negative naive cells. Researchers report CXCR3 expression partially decreased after cryopreservation, with fresh PBMCs used in most assays. Surface CD5 looked about the same in the naive subsets, so the authors worked out TCR strength from TRB CDR3 properties.

With regard to this clonotype: As yet, its antigen is unknown.

CD45RO-CCR7+CD27+CD95- characterized naive CD8+ T cells. Specimen: naive CXCR3+ CD8+ T cells from blood. Subset here: CD45RO-CCR7+CD27+CD95- naive CD8+ T cells expressing CXCR3 (TNR3+). This receptor was identified in a human donor in good health. Some clones in this sample may be carry-over from other donors' samples.

The CDR3 is CASSDDTGYSYNEQFF. The chain employs TRBV6-1 and TRBJ2-1; without DNA, the TCRdb call of TRBD1 cannot be checked. Per germline, CDR1 MNHNS and CDR2 SASEGT. The CDR3 contains 16 residues.